A selection of T cell receptor beta chains follows, all from one sample in a study of shared clonotypes between healthy human individuals. The assay was immunoSEQ multiplex PCR, and TCRdb's table has in-frame clones only and misses some. The profile shows approximately 2,300,000 clones, about 90% of them singletons. The sample comprised naive CD4+ T cells from PBMCs. These receptors all come from a young man in good health. Some clones in this sample may be carry-over from other donors' samples. Each CDR3 is given without its conserved first and last residue.

v_call,cdr3_aa
TRBV6-5,ASSYGRGPDQETQY
TRBV5-4,ASSSGTSGPNTGELF
TRBV5-4,ASSPGGQGYGYT
TRBV19,ASSDSGKRSYNEQF
TRBV7-8,ATRASGNTIY
TRBV15,ATSVLQNTEAF
TRBV9,ASSAVMVAGADTQY
TRBV5-1,ASSLVGTPQETQY
TRBV11-2,ASSGQYAYNEQF
TRBV6-6,ASRESGRNEQF
TRBV2,ASSEEAGQYTEAF
TRBV28,ASSLHTGINSPLH
TRBV29-1,SVELDYTEAF
TRBV2,ASSDTGYYNEQF
TRBV10-3,AISEDRSGYT
TRBV4-1,ASSLTTGVYGYT
TRBV7-2,ASSLRQALWGYT
TRBV28,ASSLWKQGRGYGYT
TRBV11-1,ASSFGTGGETQY
TRBV6-1,ASGLYREETQY
TRBV7-3,ASSLTELAGGPNTGELF
TRBV28,ASSPEGQVNTEAF
TRBV28,ASSPGTPYEQY
TRBV25-1,ASSEYESRHQETQY
TRBV2,VSSEYRNTGELF
TRBV2,ASSEAGGRAYYEQY
TRBV29-1,SVVTETYEQY
TRBV7-2,ASSPEGTSGVKNIQY
TRBV9,ASSVDLRGNTGELF
TRBV28,ASSPTTAHLGAF
TRBV7-6,ASSLARGHEQY
TRBV27,ASGSGANVLT
TRBV2,ASSGAGQGRQPQH
TRBV4-1,ASSPRLALNEQF
TRBV11-1,ASSFHSGQAYEQY
TRBV7-8,ASIPRGRQYNEQF
TRBV5-1,ASSFSGLAGYEQY
TRBV7-9,ASSLGAGARANNEQF
TRBV6-6,ASNPRGGYEQY
TRBV5-1,ASGTSGRFEQY
TRBV28,ASSIQTRPHEQF
TRBV9,ASTRGLAGFGDTQY
TRBV11-2,ASRPRGQDPLGEKLF
TRBV6-5,ASSYGGGYTGELF
TRBV28,ASTEGGGRVAGELF
TRBV4-1,ASSQGRRTEQPQH
TRBV11-2,ASSLARFSRGN
TRBV5-1,ASSLAPGANYNEQF
TRBV5-1,ASSLEWGQETQY
TRBV7-2,ASSLGGYVGTNTGELF
TRBV18,ASSPPTGVETQY
TRBV29-1,SVAGAGNPNEKLF
TRBV7-8,ASSSGQSYEQY
TRBV7-9,ASSPTSGAETQY
TRBV2,ASSKMNTEAF